The 32 T cell receptor beta chains below come from one sample, sequenced in a study of blood T cell repertoires in COVID-19. Clones were sequenced by immunoSEQ multiplex PCR, and TCRdb holds only the in-frame ones, with some missing. The sample carries about 130,000 clones, 65% to 90% recorded once. The sequenced sample was PBMCs or T cells enriched from blood (not recorded which). The receptors derive from a woman in her fifties or sixties who had recovered from COVID-19.

This clone has just a few counts. Other DNA sequences from this sample encode an identical CDR3 as well. The V gene is TRBV9, the J gene TRBJ1-4; D gene unclear. The CDR3 has 14 residues. V was cut by 0 bases and J by 4 bases, with 7 bases left in between. Germline V gene data show CDR1 as SGDLS and CDR2 as YYNGEE. The CDR3 protein is CASSVASVNEKLFF. DNA of the CDR3: TGTGCCAGCAGCGTAGCTAGCGTTAATGAAAAACTGTTTTTT.

The V call is TRBV11-2, the J call TRBJ2-6; the D gene is possibly TRBD1 (6 bases). This CDR3 region has 15 residues. CDR1 SGHAT and CDR2 FQNNGV come from the germline V gene. V was trimmed by 2 bases and J by 4 bases, leaving 9 bases between them. The CDR3 protein is CASSLRTAGANVLTF. The CDR3 DNA sequence: TGTGCCAGCAGCTTAAGGACAGCCGGGGCCAACGTCCTGACTTTC.

The gene calls are TRBV19 and TRBJ1-1; D not resolved. V lost 3 bases and J 4 bases, leaving 9 bases between the germline ends. The germline V gene has CDR1 LNHDA and CDR2 SQIVND (reference sequence). This CDR3 comprises 13 residues. This chain's CDR3 is CASSIEGSTEAFF. DNA of the CDR3: TGTGCCAGTAGTATTGAGGGAAGCACTGAAGCTTTCTTT.

V usage is TRBV4-1 and J usage is TRBJ1-1; 11 nucleotides align to TRBD1. The CDR3 sequence is 16 residues long. CDR1 is MGHRA and CDR2 is YSYEKL in the germline V gene. V trimming: 4 bases; J trimming: 6 bases; junction bases outside the gene matches: 10. The CDR3 sequence: CASSPRGTGGLAEAFF. The CDR3 nucleotides read TGCGCCAGCAGCCCGAGAGGGACAGGGGGATTGGCTGAAGCTTTCTTT.

This sequence joins TRBV7-8 and TRBJ1-5, with D maybe TRBD1 (5 bases). CDR3 length: 17 residues. The V gene lost 1 base and the J gene lost 5 bases, with 18 bases spanning the gap. Per germline, CDR1 SGHVS and CDR2 FQNEAQ. The DNA of the CDR3 is TGTGCCAGCAGCTTAGTCCTCCCCAGGGTGAGCGATCAGCCCCAGCATTTT. Translating it yields CASSLVLPRVSDQPQHF.

The gene calls are TRBV10-3 and TRBJ1-3; D ambiguous. V was trimmed by 0 bases and J by 1 base, leaving 10 bases between them. The germline V gene has CDR1 ENHRY and CDR2 SYGVKD. The CDR3 spans 16 residues. CDR3: CAISESIGVSGNTIYF. The CDR3 DNA reads TGTGCCATCAGTGAGTCGATCGGGGTTTCTGGAAACACCATATATTTT.

J is TRBJ2-2 and V is TRBV7-9; D is perhaps TRBD1 (5 bases). V was clipped by 2 bases and J by 1 base, with 8 bases between them. The germline CDR1 and CDR2 sequences are SEHNR and FQNEAQ (reference sequence). This CDR3 has 15 residues. In DNA, the CDR3 is TGTGCCAGCAGCTTATTCAGGGAGAACACCGGGGAGCTGTTTTTT. Protein sequence: CASSLFRENTGELFF.

The V call is TRBV7-8, the J call TRBJ2-2, with 8 bases that match TRBD2. CDR1 and CDR2 from the germline V gene are SGHVS and FQNEAQ. The CDR3 consists of 14 residues. With 2 bases clipped from V and 8 bases from J, the junction kept 4 bases outside the gene matches. The CDR3 nucleotides are TGTGCCAGCAGCTTATCGCTAGCGGGTGGGGAGCTGTTTTTT. Translation gives CASSLSLAGGELFF.

This clone was counted ten times or more. The chain combines TRBV5-4 with TRBJ1-2, with a tentative D call TRBD1 (6 bases). The germline gives CDR1 SGHNT, CDR2 YYREEE (reference sequence). The CDR3 consists of 14 residues. V was shortened by 6 bases and J by 2 bases, with 14 bases between the two germline ends. The CDR3 reads CASTSGQTNYGYTF. The DNA for the CDR3 is TGTGCCAGCACCAGCGGACAGACAAACTATGGCTACACCTTC.

This clone was detected a few times. The chain uses TRBV3-1 (or the pseudogene TRBV3-2) and TRBJ2-7; tentative D call: TRBD1 (6 bases). The germline CDR1 and CDR2 sequences are LGHDT and YNNKEL (reference sequence). The CDR3 is 15 amino acids. The V and J ends lost 4 bases and 0 bases respectively, with 13 bases between them. The CDR3 region is CASSRDQGRSYEQYF. The CDR3, as DNA: TGTGCCAGCAGCCGCGATCAGGGGCGCTCCTACGAGCAGTACTTC.

The rearrangement joins TRBV21-1 to TRBJ1-5. TRBV21-1 counts as a pseudogene. This CDR3 region has 16 residues. CDR3 loop: CASSNTGSAYNQPQHF. CDR3 coding DNA: TGTGCCAGCAGCAATACGGGGTCGGCTTACAATCAGCCCCAGCATTTT.

This clone appeared a single time. This chain's CDR3 is CASSYSQLAYEQYF. CDR3 coding DNA: TGTGCCAGCAGTTACTCGCAACTAGCCTACGAGCAGTACTTC. The chain carries TRBV6-2 or TRBV6-3 and TRBJ2-7; maybe TRBD2 (5 bases). The CDR3 is 14 residues long. The V end lost 0 bases, the J end lost 2 bases, and 8 bases lay between the germline ends. Germline lookup yields CDR1 MNHEY and CDR2 SVGEGT.

This clone was counted only a few times. The CDR3 sequence is CASEGAGETQYF. CDR3 bases: TGTGCTAGTGAGGGAGCTGGGGAGACCCAGTACTTC. This chain joins TRBV12-5 and TRBJ2-5; TRBD2 might be the D (5 bases). This CDR3 contains 12 residues. Germline lookup yields CDR1 LGHNT and CDR2 FRNRAP. Between the trimmed V and J ends, which lost 7 bases and 5 bases, there was a span of 11 bases.

The chain uses TRBV19 and TRBJ2-5, with 7 positions matching TRBD1. CDR3 length: 17 residues. Trimming at V came to 4 bases and at J to 2 bases, leaving 13 bases not matched to a gene. The germline gives CDR1 LNHDA, CDR2 SQIVND (reference sequence). The CDR3 sequence is CASSRNQGQVLQETQYF. As DNA, the CDR3 is TGTGCCAGTAGTAGGAACCAAGGACAGGTCCTTCAAGAGACCCAGTACTTC.

In this sample, this clone turned up once. The CDR3 spells CASSQDDRGGQLFF. The CDR3, as DNA: TGTGCCAGCAGCCAAGATGACAGGGGGGGGCAACTGTTTTTT. V gene TRBV3-1 (or the pseudogene TRBV3-2) combines with J gene TRBJ1-4, with 9 nucleotides matching TRBD1. Germline lookup yields CDR1 LGHDT and CDR2 YNNKEL (reference sequence). Germline trimming cut 0 bases from V and 12 bases from J; bases unmatched to any gene: 5. The CDR3 totals 14 residues.

This clone has a single count. J is TRBJ1-1 and V is TRBV3-1 (or the pseudogene TRBV3-2); TRBD1 might be the D (5 bases). CDR1 LGHDT and CDR2 YNNKEL come from the germline V gene (reference sequence). Deletions cut 2 bases from V and 0 bases from J, with 10 bases between. The CDR3 spans 15 residues. CDR3 sequence: CASSQSGPMNTEAFF. The CDR3, as DNA: TGTGCCAGCAGCCAATCAGGGCCGATGAACACTGAAGCTTTCTTT.

V gene TRBV28 combines with J gene TRBJ1-2, with 7 bases aligning to TRBD1. Trimming at V came to 3 bases and at J to 4 bases, leaving 2 bases not matched to a gene. CDR3 length: 13 residues. Germline V CDR1 and CDR2: MDHEN, SYDVKM. In DNA, the CDR3 is TGTGCCAGCAGTTTTGGACAGGTCTATGGCTACACCTTC. Its protein product is CASSFGQVYGYTF.

The V and J genes are TRBV9 and TRBJ2-5, with D tentatively TRBD1 (6 bases). The germline gives CDR1 SGDLS, CDR2 YYNGEE. Trimming shortened V by 4 bases and J by 2 bases, and 18 bases separated the two germline ends. The CDR3 has 16 amino acids. In DNA, the CDR3 is TGTGCCAGCAGCACCGGGTCTGGGGGCCCACAAGAGACCCAGTACTTC. It specifies CASSTGSGGPQETQYF.

The chain carries TRBV19 and TRBJ1-2, with 7 bases fitting TRBD1. Per the germline V gene, CDR1 is LNHDA and CDR2 is SQIVND (reference sequence). The CDR3 has 14 amino acids. The V gene end was trimmed by 6 bases and the J gene end by 8 bases; junction bases not matched to a gene: 12. The CDR3 DNA reads TGTGCCAGTAGATCATCCGGGACAGTGGAGGGCTACACCTTC. It encodes CASRSSGTVEGYTF.

V is TRBV18 and J is TRBJ1-1; D is perhaps TRBD1 (5 bases). The V end was cut by 2 bases, the J end by 4 bases, with 17 bases between. Germline CDR1 KGHSH, CDR2 LQKENI. The CDR3 loop spans 16 amino acids. This CDR3 reads CASSPYGPGGVTEAFF. CDR3 bases: TGTGCCAGCTCACCATATGGCCCGGGGGGAGTCACTGAAGCTTTCTTT. The whole variable domain, filled in from reference TRBV18 and TRBJ1-1, reads NAGVMQNPRHLVRRRGQEARLRCSPMKGHSHVYWYRQLPEEGLKFMVYLQKENIIDESGMPKERFSAEFPKEGPSILRIQQVVRGDSAAYFCASSPYGPGGVTEAFFGQGTRLTVV.

As regards this clone: Other nucleotide sequences in the sample specify the same CDR3. CDR3 nucleotides: TGCGCCAGCAGCTTGGCGGCAGGGTCGTACGAGCAGTACTTC. Translation: CASSLAAGSYEQYF. The chain employs TRBV5-1 and TRBJ2-7, with a weak D call TRBD1 (5 bases). The CDR3 contains 14 residues. Trimming left V 0 bases short and J 4 bases short, with 11 bases between. CDR1 is SGHRS and CDR2 is YFSETQ in the germline V gene.

Only a few counts were recorded for this clone. As DNA, the CDR3 is TGTGCTAGTGGTTTGTATCCAGGAGGAAGCAATCAGCCCCAGCATTTT. Translated: CASGLYPGGSNQPQHF. V and J are TRBV12-5 and TRBJ1-5, with D unresolved. Germline lookup yields CDR1 LGHNT and CDR2 FRNRAP. The CDR3 contains 16 residues. The germline V and J ends were trimmed by 2 bases and 1 base, with 12 bases remaining between them.

The CDR3 DNA sequence: TGTGCCAGCAGTGAACAATCTTCAGGGGCAAATTCACCCCTCCACTTT. It specifies CASSEQSSGANSPLHF. The chain combines TRBV2 with TRBJ1-6; possibly TRBD1 for D (6 bases). V lost 2 bases, J lost 7 bases, and 15 bases lay in between. This CDR3 comprises 16 residues. Looked up from germline, CDR1 is SNHLY and CDR2 is FYNNEI.

V and J are TRBV6-5 and TRBJ1-2, with D perhaps TRBD1 (5 bases). V was pared by 8 bases and J by 4 bases, with 14 bases between. This CDR3 region has 13 residues. Germline V lookup: CDR1 MNHEY, CDR2 SVGAGI. The CDR3 loop reads CASSPGKVYGYTF. The CDR3 nucleotides read TGTGCCAGCTCGCCAGGGAAAGTCTATGGCTACACCTTC.

Points on this clone: Other DNA sequences in the sample encode the same CDR3. This sequence joins TRBV9 and TRBJ2-5, with D perhaps TRBD2 (7 bases). V lost 1 base and J lost 5, with 9 bases in between. Germline-derived CDR1 and CDR2 are SGDLS and YYNGEE. The CDR3 sequence is 13 residues long. This chain's CDR3 is CASSVKGGETQYF. The CDR3 DNA follows: TGTGCCAGCAGCGTAAAGGGGGGGGAGACCCAGTACTTC.

The chain joins TRBV6-4 to TRBJ2-7; no reliable D call. V was cut by 11 bases and J by 1 base, with 12 bases left in between. Germline CDR1 is MRHNA and CDR2 is SNTAGT. The CDR3 extends over 12 amino acids. CDR3 nucleotides: TGTGCCCACTCCGAGGAATCCTACGAGCAGTACTTC. The encoded protein is CAHSEESYEQYF.

The chain has TRBV18 and TRBJ2-2; 10 positions agree with TRBD1. With 0 bases clipped from V and 6 bases from J, the junction kept 1 base outside the gene matches. The CDR3 runs 15 residues. In germline, CDR1 is KGHSH, CDR2 LQKENI. The chain's CDR3 is CASSPPGQGSGELFF. In DNA, the CDR3 is TGTGCCAGCTCACCACCGGGACAGGGGTCCGGGGAGCTGTTTTTT.

This chain joins TRBV19 and TRBJ1-1, with D possibly being TRBD1 (6 bases). The CDR3 consists of 14 residues. From germline, CDR1 is LNHDA and CDR2 SQIVND (reference sequence). Trimming shortened V by 2 bases and J by 5 bases, and 12 bases separated the two germline ends. The CDR3 coding sequence is TGTGCCAGTAGTATATTGGGGGCTCGGACTGAAGCTTTCTTT. Translated, it gives CASSILGARTEAFF.

This chain links TRBV5-4 with TRBJ2-1, with 7 bases aligning to TRBD2. The V gene's germline CDR1 is SGHNT and CDR2 YYREEE (reference sequence). The V segment lost 4 bases and the J segment 7 bases; nucleotides outside the gene matches: 17. The length of the CDR3 is 17 residues. Here the CDR3 reads CASSPVGLAVVANEQFF. DNA of the CDR3: TGTGCCAGCAGCCCGGTTGGCCTAGCGGTGGTGGCAAATGAGCAGTTCTTC.

The V gene is TRBV19, the J gene TRBJ2-5; 8 positions agree with TRBD1. There are 15 residues in the CDR3. The J segment lost 5 bases and the V segment lost 4 bases, leaving 9 bases of the junction unmatched. CDR1 LNHDA and CDR2 SQIVND come from the germline V gene (reference sequence). This CDR3 reads CASSTGTGWGETQYF. The CDR3 DNA is TGTGCCAGTAGTACGGGGACAGGATGGGGGGAGACCCAGTACTTC.

The CDR3 loop reads CASSSDLRGTEAFF. The CDR3 region has the DNA TGTGCCAGCAGTTCGGACCTTAGGGGCACTGAAGCTTTCTTT. The rearrangement joins TRBV6-5 to TRBJ1-1, with a weak D call TRBD1 (5 bases). Germline CDR1 reads MNHEY; CDR2 reads SVGAGI. V was shortened by 4 bases and J by 4 bases, with 13 bases between the two germline ends. This CDR3 is built from 14 residues.

This clone occurred a few times. The chain joins TRBV2 to TRBJ1-6; D is ambiguous. With 1 base removed from V and 7 bases from J, the gap between germline ends came to 11 bases. Germline V CDR1 and CDR2: SNHLY, FYNNEI. CDR3 length: 15 residues. The CDR3 here is CASSEGPGMNSPLHF. The CDR3, as DNA: TGTGCCAGCAGTGAAGGCCCCGGGATGAATTCACCCCTCCACTTT.